Reported below is one T cell receptor (beta chain). The target antigen is unknown. The data are from a study of T cell responses to AZD1222 COVID-19 vaccine. Findings and limits, study-wide: With two AZD1222 doses given, Spike-specific TCR breadth and depth both rose.

CDR1 and CDR2 from the germline V gene are SNHLY and FYNNEI. Unmatched junction bases numbered 2, after V lost 9 bases and J lost 2 bases. CDR3 length: 12 amino acids. This table comes from immunoSEQ multiplex PCR, and its TCRdb copy is limited to in-frame clones, with some not included. The table includes approximately 270,000 clones, roughly 93% detected once. Sample: peripheral blood, taken 28 days after the second AZD1222 dose. The chain uses TRBV2 and TRBJ2-3, with 7 bases lining up with TRBD1. The receptor comes from an adult who received the AZD1222 COVID-19 vaccine. The CDR3 loop is CARTGATDTQYF. CDR3 in DNA: TGTGCCAGAACAGGGGCCACAGATACGCAGTATTTT.